Listed below are T cell receptor beta chains from one sample, sequenced in a study of early T cells in non-severe SARS-CoV-2 infection. TCRdb recomputed calls from the 5' RACE reads with MiXCR, one row per CDR3 protein. The sample records tens of thousands of distinct CDR3 sequences, roughly an eighth being singletons. The sequenced sample consisted of whole blood. The receptors were gathered from an adult who was a healthcare worker with PCR-confirmed SARS-CoV-2 infection or an uninfected control (not recorded which). Each CDR3 is given with its conserved first and last residue. Fields, in order: D gene, J gene, clone size, V gene, CDR3 protein, CDR3 DNA. D genes are given only for firm matches. The listing skips clone size in some rows; elsewhere it reads once, few, many or a size class.

D: TRBD2; J: TRBJ2-7; size: many; V: TRBV6-2/TRBV6-3; CDR3: CASSYSMGGNEQYF; DNA: TGTGCCAGCAGTTACTCGATGGGGGGGAACGAGCAGTACTTC
D: .; J: TRBJ2-1; size: many; V: TRBV3-1; CDR3: CASSQRLLNEQFF; DNA: TGTGCCAGCAGCCAACGATTGCTGAATGAGCAGTTCTTC
D: TRBD1; J: TRBJ1-4; size: few; V: TRBV4-1; CDR3: CASSLSSGTGSEKLFF; DNA: TGCGCCAGCAGCCTCTCATCCGGGACAGGCTCTGAAAAACTGTTTTTT
D: .; J: TRBJ1-1; size: many; V: TRBV6-2/TRBV6-3; CDR3: CASSYSPDSQPEAFF; DNA: TGTGCCAGCAGTTACTCGCCGGACAGCCAACCTGAAGCTTTCTTT
D: .; J: TRBJ1-5; size: many; V: TRBV6-5; CDR3: CASSPGVNQPQHF; DNA: TGTGCCAGCAGCCCAGGGGTCAATCAGCCCCAGCATTTT
D: TRBD1; J: TRBJ2-1; size: many; V: TRBV5-6; CDR3: CASSFIGTGNEQFF; DNA: TGTGCCAGCAGCTTTATTGGGACAGGGAATGAGCAGTTCTTC
D: TRBD1; J: TRBJ1-2; size: many; V: TRBV4-2; CDR3: CASSQGMTGLAGYTF; DNA: TGTGCCAGCAGCCAGGGGATGACAGGGTTGGCAGGCTACACCTTC
D: TRBD1; J: TRBJ1-5; size: few; V: TRBV7-2; CDR3: CASSVRTGLGQPQHF; DNA: TGTGCCAGCAGCGTTCGGACAGGGCTTGGTCAGCCCCAGCATTTT
D: .; J: TRBJ2-7; size: many; V: TRBV28; CDR3: CASSFNGLQSSYEQYF; DNA: TGTGCCAGCAGTTTCAACGGTCTCCAGAGCTCCTACGAGCAGTACTTC
D: TRBD2; J: TRBJ2-2; size: many; V: TRBV20-1; CDR3: CSAEGLAGANTGELFF; DNA: TGCAGTGCCGAGGGACTAGCGGGGGCCAACACCGGGGAGCTGTTTTTT
D: .; J: TRBJ2-7; size: many; V: TRBV27; CDR3: CASSFSGYEQYF; DNA: TGTGCCAGCAGTTTTAGTGGATACGAGCAGTACTTC
D: TRBD2; J: TRBJ2-7; size: many; V: TRBV3-1; CDR3: CASSRLKGQREWGEQYF; DNA: TGTGCCAGCAGCCGACTCAAGGGGCAGCGGGAGTGGGGCGAGCAGTACTTC
D: .; J: TRBJ2-2; size: few; V: TRBV6-1; CDR3: CASSAHTNTGELFF; DNA: TGTGCCAGCAGCGCCCATACCAACACCGGGGAGCTGTTTTTT
D: .; J: TRBJ1-6; size: few; V: TRBV19; CDR3: CASSIIGAPLHF; DNA: TGTGCCAGTAGTATAATCGGAGCACCCCTCCACTTT
D: TRBD2; J: TRBJ2-7; size: .; V: TRBV7-9; CDR3: CASSQGAGTYEQYF; DNA: TGTGCCAGCAGCCAAGGAGCGGGAACCTACGAGCAGTACTTC
D: .; J: TRBJ2-7; size: .; V: TRBV6-5; CDR3: CASRRGVRQYF; DNA: TGTGCCAGCAGGAGGGGGGTACGGCAGTACTTC
D: .; J: TRBJ1-1; size: .; V: TRBV6-2/TRBV6-3; CDR3: CASSGPMNTEAFF; DNA: TGTGCCAGCAGTGGGCCTATGAACACTGAAGCTTTCTTT
D: .; J: TRBJ2-2; size: many; V: TRBV12-3/TRBV12-4; CDR3: CASSLIGELFF; DNA: TGTGCCAGCAGCTTAATCGGGGAGCTGTTTTTT
D: TRBD2; J: TRBJ2-3; size: many; V: TRBV10-3; CDR3: CAISRTSGSMNTDTQYF; DNA: TGTGCCATCAGTAGAACTAGCGGGAGTATGAACACAGATACGCAGTATTTT
D: TRBD1; J: TRBJ2-1; size: few; V: TRBV12-3/TRBV12-4; CDR3: CASSLPRTGNYNEQFF; DNA: TGTGCCAGCAGTTTACCCAGGACAGGGAACTACAATGAGCAGTTCTTC
D: .; J: TRBJ2-3; size: many; V: TRBV5-6; CDR3: CASSLAEGDTQYF; DNA: TGTGCCAGCAGCTTGGCCGAAGGGGATACGCAGTATTTT
D: .; J: TRBJ1-2; size: few; V: TRBV3-1; CDR3: CATQQGNYGYTF; DNA: TGTGCCACCCAGCAGGGTAACTATGGCTACACCTTC
D: .; J: TRBJ1-2; size: few; V: TRBV11-2; CDR3: CASSHRTGNYGYTF; DNA: TGTGCCAGCAGCCATCGGACGGGGAACTATGGCTACACCTTC
D: TRBD1; J: TRBJ2-5; size: few; V: TRBV6-6; CDR3: CAGGTGETQYF; DNA: TGTGCCGGAGGGACAGGGGAGACCCAGTACTTC